This TCR beta chain was sequenced for a study of sequential checkpoint blockade in melanoma. In germline, CDR1 is SGHNT, CDR2 YENEEA. Trimming shortened V by 5 bases and J by 4 bases, and 21 bases separated the two germline ends. The CDR3 runs 16 residues. Treatment meaning: randomized to nivolumab then ipilimumab (arm A) or the reverse (arm B). DNA-damaging chemotherapy had not been given to any patient beforehand. Here immunoSEQ multiplex PCR was the method, and the copy in TCRdb shows in-frame clones only, minus some. The table has over 8,000 clones, under 95% seen once. The sequence derives from a human donor with melanoma. The material was CD8+ T cells sorted from blood (inferred from file names), obtained from a patient given nivolumab and ipilimumab in sequence. J is TRBJ2-7 and V is TRBV11-3; TRBD2 might be the D (6 bases). For the CDR3, the DNA is TGTGCCAGCAGCCGTTCAACGGGAGTCTTGGTGTACGAGCAGTACGTC. Translated: CASSRSTGVLVYEQYV.